The T cell receptor (beta chain) described here comes from a study of shared clonotypes between healthy human individuals. Germline V gene lookup returns CDR1 SEHNR and CDR2 FQNEAQ (reference sequence). The CDR3 length is 16 residues. Losses at the gene ends were 4 bases for V and 2 bases for J; bases not matched to a gene: 5. The material for each subset, its genomic DNA, was split evenly across several immunoSEQ plates. TCRdb's copy holds only in-frame clones and misses some; the assay was immunoSEQ multiplex PCR. The sample lists approximately 650,000 clones; 95% to 96% were seen once. Naive CD8 cells lacked CD45RO, underwent positive selection for CCR7 and left out terminally differentiated effector memory CD45RA+ cells.

Sample: naive CD8+ T cells sorted from blood. The clonotype was recovered from a woman in her 30s in good health. The chain couples TRBV7-9 to TRBJ2-3; TRBD1 aligns across 11 bases. The CDR3 region has the DNA TGTGCCAGCAGCTACGGACAGGGGGCCCTCACAGATACGCAGTATTTT. This gives the protein CASSYGQGALTDTQYF.